Shown below are 21 T cell receptor beta chains from a single sample sequenced in a study of cytomegalovirus exposure and HLA in healthy donors. PCR amplification relied on 60 Vbeta primers (plus 13 Jbeta primers). Data came from immunoSEQ multiplex PCR; TCRdb stores just in-frame clones and leaves some out. In the table there are about 190,000 clones, roughly 80% of which are singletons. Input material: PBMCs. These receptors came from a young woman in good health and CMV-seronegative.

The rearrangement joins TRBV5-1 to TRBJ2-7, with 7 positions matching TRBD1. After removal of 6 bases from V and 0 bases from J, the junction contained 6 bases not matched to a gene. This CDR3 has 14 amino acids. Germline V CDR1 and CDR2: SGHRS, YFSETQ. The CDR3 region has the DNA TGCGCCAGCAACGGTGGGACAGACTCCTACGAGCAGTACTTC. Protein product: CASNGGTDSYEQYF.

This chain links TRBV9 with TRBJ2-5, with TRBD2 matching over 12 bases. Germline loops: CDR1 SGDLS, CDR2 YYNGEE. This CDR3 is built from 16 residues. V lost 4 bases and J lost 4; bases outside the gene matches: 8. DNA of the CDR3: TGTGCCAGCAGCCCGAGACTAGCGGGAGCTGGAGAGACCCAGTACTTC. It translates to CASSPRLAGAGETQYF. Supplemented by reference TRBV9 and TRBJ2-5, the full variable domain reads DSGVTQTPKHLITATGQRVTLRCSPRSGDLSVYWYQQSLDQGLQFLIQYYNGEERAKGNILERFSAQQFPDLHSELNLSSLELGDSALYFCASSPRLAGAGETQYFGPGTRLLVL.

The genes are TRBV30 and TRBJ2-3; 8 bases are shared with TRBD2. V lost 3 bases to trimming and J lost 11 bases; unmatched junction nucleotides: 10. From germline, CDR1 is GTSNPN and CDR2 SVGIG (reference sequence). The CDR3 contains 13 residues. The CDR3 spells CAWSPRFAGGQYF. The CDR3, as DNA: TGTGCCTGGAGCCCGCGGTTCGCGGGAGGGCAGTATTTT.

The CDR3 sequence: CASSLDLAGDQETQYF. The CDR3, as DNA: TGTGCCAGCAGTTTAGATCTAGCGGGGGATCAAGAGACCCAGTACTTC. The chain employs TRBV28 and TRBJ2-5, with TRBD2 identical over 10 bases. J gave up 2 bases and V 2 bases, and 5 bases lay outside the gene matches. Germline CDR1 is MDHEN and CDR2 is SYDVKM. CDR3 length: 16 amino acids.

This chain uses TRBV10-2 with TRBJ2-7; D unresolved. The germline V gene encodes CDR1 WSHSY and CDR2 SAAADI. This CDR3 is built from 13 residues. V dropped 7 bases and J dropped 0 bases, with 10 bases sitting between them. CDR3 coding DNA: TGCGCCAGCACCCCACCGAGCTCCTACGAGCAGTACTTC. Its protein is CASTPPSSYEQYF.

The chain recombines TRBV28 with TRBJ2-7; 11 nucleotides line up with TRBD2. The V gene end was trimmed by 6 bases and the J gene end by 4 bases; junction bases not matched to a gene: 11. The CDR3 spans 16 residues. Looked up from germline, CDR1 is MDHEN and CDR2 is SYDVKM. The chain's CDR3 is CASSQEAASGRYEQYF. CDR3 coding DNA: TGTGCCAGCAGCCAGGAAGCGGCTAGCGGGAGGTACGAGCAGTACTTC.

This clone showed up just a few times. The chain carries TRBV28 and TRBJ1-1; D is uncertain. The CDR3 covers 12 residues. The V and J ends lost 4 bases and 4 bases respectively, with 7 bases between them. Germline V gene data show CDR1 as MDHEN and CDR2 as SYDVKM. The CDR3 is CASSSGSTEAFF. The CDR3, as DNA: TGTGCCAGCAGTTCAGGCAGCACTGAAGCTTTCTTT.

V is TRBV19 and J is TRBJ1-1, with 7 positions matching TRBD1. CDR1 and CDR2 from the germline V gene are LNHDA and SQIVND (reference sequence). The CDR3 has 16 residues. J was trimmed by 1 base and V by 3 bases; bases with no gene match: 8. CDR3 region: CASSMSPGGTNTEAFF. DNA of the CDR3: TGTGCCAGTAGTATGTCGCCAGGGGGAACGAACACTGAAGCTTTCTTT.

The V gene is TRBV30, the J gene TRBJ2-5; D might be TRBD2 (6 bases). CDR1 is GTSNPN, CDR2 SVGIG, per germline (reference sequence). The V end was cut by 1 base, the J end by 3 bases, with 12 bases between. CDR3 size: 14 residues. Written as DNA, the CDR3 is TGTGCCTGGAGTGGGGACTCCTTGAAAGAGACCCAGTACTTC. Protein product: CAWSGDSLKETQYF.

The J gene is TRBJ2-7, the V gene TRBV29-1, with TRBD1 matching over 7 bases. Germline CDR1 SQVTM, CDR2 ANQGSEA. There are 12 residues in the CDR3. J lost 2 bases, V lost 7 bases, and 5 bases had no gene match. The CDR3 region has the DNA TGCAGCGGACGGGACAGAACCTACGAGCAGTACTTC. Encoded protein: CSGRDRTYEQYF.

The CDR3 sequence is CASGLPESTGGEGRAYTF. DNA of the CDR3: TGTGCTAGTGGTTTGCCGGAAAGCACAGGGGGCGAAGGGCGTGCGTACACCTTC. The chain uses TRBV12-5 and TRBJ1-2; 9 nucleotides align to TRBD1. Germline CDR1 is LGHNT and CDR2 is FRNRAP. This CDR3 contains 18 residues. V was pared by 2 bases and J by 11 bases, with 21 bases of the junction left unmatched.

The chain is built from TRBV29-1 and TRBJ2-7; 8 positions agree with TRBD2. Germline assignment: CDR1 SQVTM and CDR2 ANQGSEA. CDR3 length equals 14 residues. After removal of 4 bases from V and 7 bases from J, the junction contained 12 bases not matched to a gene. In nucleotides, the CDR3 is TGCAGCGTTGTCCGGGGGGGCCCCGATCGGGAGCAGTACTTC. Amino acids: CSVVRGGPDREQYF.

J is TRBJ2-7 and V is TRBV28; the match to TRBD2 covers 7 bases. V trimming: 5 bases; J trimming: 2 bases; junction bases outside the gene matches: 6. Germline V gives CDR1 MDHEN, CDR2 SYDVKM. The CDR3 extends over 14 amino acids. CDR3 protein: CASSPGRATYEQYF. The CDR3 nucleotides read TGTGCCAGCAGTCCGGGGAGGGCCACCTACGAGCAGTACTTC.

The V and J genes are TRBV6-1 and TRBJ1-5; 8 bases are shared with TRBD1. V lost 1 base, J lost 2 bases, and 13 bases stayed unmatched. Per germline, CDR1 MNHNS and CDR2 SASEGT. The CDR3 contains 19 residues. In nucleotides, the CDR3 is TGTGCCAGCAGTGAAGTCTCGGACAGGGCCATGGTCGGCAATCAGCCCCAGCATTTT. Translation gives CASSEVSDRAMVGNQPQHF.

The J gene is TRBJ2-7, the V gene TRBV4-2, with D perhaps matching TRBD2 (6 bases). CDR3 size: 15 residues. CDR1 and CDR2 from the germline V gene are LGHNA and YNFKEQ. V shed 1 base and J shed 4 bases, with 14 bases lying between them. The CDR3 DNA is TGTGCCAGCAGCCAAGTTCCGGGAGCAAATTACGAGCAGTACTTC. Translating it yields CASSQVPGANYEQYF.

This sequence joins TRBV5-4 and TRBJ2-5; D may be TRBD2 (6 bases). The CDR3 totals 13 residues. Germline values: CDR1 SGHNT, CDR2 YYREEE (reference sequence). Trimming took off 7 bases at V and 5 bases at J, with 15 bases between the two ends. The CDR3 here is CASRNAGSETQYF. CDR3 nucleotide sequence: TGTGCCAGCCGAAACGCCGGGAGCGAGACCCAGTACTTC.

This clone came up once. This rearrangement joins TRBV6-5 to TRBJ2-1; 8 bases are a match to TRBD1. This CDR3 is built from 13 residues. CDR1 is MNHEY and CDR2 is SVGAGI in the germline V gene. The V gene end was trimmed by 6 bases and the J gene end by 9 bases; junction bases not matched to a gene: 7. The CDR3 nucleotides are TGTGCCAGCAGAGGTGACAGGGGTCTTGAGCAGTTCTTC. Residues: CASRGDRGLEQFF.

V is TRBV9 and J is TRBJ2-3, with 15 bases lining up with TRBD2. The CDR3 length is 16 residues. The germline gives CDR1 SGDLS, CDR2 YYNGEE. The V segment lost 1 base and the J segment 6 bases; nucleotides outside the gene matches: 3. The CDR3 loop is CASSVLGTSGGDTQYF. CDR3 in DNA: TGTGCCAGCAGCGTACTAGGGACTAGCGGGGGGGATACGCAGTATTTT.

V is TRBV5-1 and J is TRBJ1-1; D may be TRBD1 (6 bases). Germline V gives CDR1 SGHRS, CDR2 YFSETQ. Trimming shortened V by 5 bases and J by 2 bases, and 13 bases separated the two germline ends. This CDR3 comprises 14 residues. For the CDR3, the DNA is TGCGCCAGCAGATGGGGGGGCAGTAACACTGAAGCTTTCTTT. This translates into CASRWGGSNTEAFF.

The chain recombines TRBV9 with TRBJ1-5; possible D gene TRBD1, 6 bases. The germline V gene has CDR1 SGDLS and CDR2 YYNGEE. There are 14 residues in the CDR3. V shed 4 bases and J shed 1 base, with 9 bases lying between them. CDR3 in amino acids: CASSNTGSNQPQHF. The CDR3 nucleotides read TGTGCCAGCAGCAACACAGGGAGCAATCAGCCCCAGCATTTT.

V gene TRBV30 combines with J gene TRBJ1-6, with no clear D. Trimming shortened V by 0 bases and J by 7 bases, and 13 bases separated the two germline ends. Germline-derived CDR1 and CDR2 are GTSNPN and SVGIG (reference sequence). This CDR3 spans 15 amino acids. CDR3 in DNA: TGTGCCTGGAGTGTCCTGGAGTTGGTCAATTCACCCCTCCACTTT. Protein sequence: CAWSVLELVNSPLHF.